This T cell receptor beta chain was observed in a study of blood T cell repertoires in COVID-19. Original methodology: Cell counts per sample came from amplifying reference gene primers. Data came from immunoSEQ multiplex PCR; TCRdb stores just in-frame clones and leaves some out. V, J and clone size are those of that table, while D and trimming were read from the DNA. The sample gives roughly 250,000 clones, less than 90% of which show up once; about 3% is in the top ten. The V segment lost 6 bases and the J segment 3 bases; nucleotides outside the gene matches: 5. Germline V CDR1 and CDR2: SNHLY, FYNNEI. This CDR3 contains 14 residues. Cohorts were assigned according to the clinical history that participants reported. Donors of Cohort 3 who recovered were those that had two negative PCRs, clearance, or symptom resolution.

Sequencing was carried out using PBMCs or T cells enriched from blood (not recorded which). The receptor was isolated from a woman aged 50 to 60 who had recovered from COVID-19. V and J are TRBV2 and TRBJ1-2; 9 nucleotides match TRBD1. The CDR3 region is CASSSRTGDYGYTF. The CDR3 nucleotides read TGTGCCAGCAGCTCCAGGACAGGGGACTATGGCTACACCTTC. The complete variable domain, with remaining parts taken from reference TRBV2 and TRBJ1-2, reads EPEVTQTPSHQVTQMGQEVILRCVPISNHLYFYWYRQILGQKVEFLVSFYNNEISEKSEIFDDQFSVERPDGSNFTLKIRSTKLEDSAMYFCASSSRTGDYGYTFGSGTRLTVV.